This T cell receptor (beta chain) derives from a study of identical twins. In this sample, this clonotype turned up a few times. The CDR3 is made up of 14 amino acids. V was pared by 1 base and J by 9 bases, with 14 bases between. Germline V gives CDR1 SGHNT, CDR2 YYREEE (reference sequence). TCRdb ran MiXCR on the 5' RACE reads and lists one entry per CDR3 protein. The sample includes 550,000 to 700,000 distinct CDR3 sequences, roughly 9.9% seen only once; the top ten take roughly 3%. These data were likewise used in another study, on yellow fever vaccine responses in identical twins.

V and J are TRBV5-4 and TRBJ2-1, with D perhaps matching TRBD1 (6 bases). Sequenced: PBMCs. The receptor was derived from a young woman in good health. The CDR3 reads CASSLLPGDTEQFF. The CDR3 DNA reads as TGTGCCAGCAGCTTGTTACCAGGGGACACTGAGCAGTTCTTC.